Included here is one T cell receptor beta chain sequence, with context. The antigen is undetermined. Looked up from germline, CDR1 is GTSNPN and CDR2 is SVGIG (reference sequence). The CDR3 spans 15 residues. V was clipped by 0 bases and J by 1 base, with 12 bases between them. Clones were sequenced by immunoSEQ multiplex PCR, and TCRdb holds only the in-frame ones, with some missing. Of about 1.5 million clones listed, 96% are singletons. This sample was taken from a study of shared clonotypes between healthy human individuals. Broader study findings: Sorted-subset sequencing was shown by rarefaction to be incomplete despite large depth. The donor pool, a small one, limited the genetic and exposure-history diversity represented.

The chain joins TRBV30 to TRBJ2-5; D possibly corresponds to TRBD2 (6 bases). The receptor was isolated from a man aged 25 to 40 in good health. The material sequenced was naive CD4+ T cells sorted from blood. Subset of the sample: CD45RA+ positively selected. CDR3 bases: TGTGCCTGGAGTGTACAGCCCGGGGGCCAAGAGACCCAGTACTTC. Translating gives CAWSVQPGGQETQYF.